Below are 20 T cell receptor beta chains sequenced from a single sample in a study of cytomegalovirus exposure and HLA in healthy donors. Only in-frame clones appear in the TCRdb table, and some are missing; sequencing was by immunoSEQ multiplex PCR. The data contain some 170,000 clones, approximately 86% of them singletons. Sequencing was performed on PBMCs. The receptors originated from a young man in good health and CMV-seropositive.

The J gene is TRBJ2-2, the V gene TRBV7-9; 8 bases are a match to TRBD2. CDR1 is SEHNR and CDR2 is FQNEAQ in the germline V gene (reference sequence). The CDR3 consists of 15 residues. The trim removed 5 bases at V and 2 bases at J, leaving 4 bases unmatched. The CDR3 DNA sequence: TGTGCCAGCAGCGCGACTAGCGAAAACACCGGGGAGCTGTTTTTT. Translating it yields CASSATSENTGELFF.

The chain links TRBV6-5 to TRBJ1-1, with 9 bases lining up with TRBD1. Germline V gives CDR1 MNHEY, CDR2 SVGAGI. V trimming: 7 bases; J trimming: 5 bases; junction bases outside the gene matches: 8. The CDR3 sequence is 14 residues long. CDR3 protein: CASTRTGVITEAFF. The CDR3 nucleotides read TGTGCCAGCACCCGGACAGGGGTGATAACTGAAGCTTTCTTT.

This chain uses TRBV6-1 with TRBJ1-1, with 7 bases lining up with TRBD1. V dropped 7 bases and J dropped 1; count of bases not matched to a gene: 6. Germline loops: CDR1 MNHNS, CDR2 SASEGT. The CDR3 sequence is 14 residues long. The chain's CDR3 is CASNSGTENTEAFF. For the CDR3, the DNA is TGTGCCAGCAACTCCGGGACAGAGAACACTGAAGCTTTCTTT.

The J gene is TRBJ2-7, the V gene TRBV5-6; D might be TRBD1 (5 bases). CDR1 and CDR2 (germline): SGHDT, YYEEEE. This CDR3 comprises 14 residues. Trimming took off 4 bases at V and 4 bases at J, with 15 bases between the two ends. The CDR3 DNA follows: TGTGCCAGCAGCCCGATTGGGGCTTGGTACGAGCAGTACTTC. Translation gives CASSPIGAWYEQYF.

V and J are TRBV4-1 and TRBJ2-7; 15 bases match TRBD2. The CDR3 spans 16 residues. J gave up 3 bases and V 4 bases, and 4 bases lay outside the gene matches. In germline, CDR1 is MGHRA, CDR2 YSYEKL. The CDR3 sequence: CASSRGTSGRFYEQYF. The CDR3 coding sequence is TGCGCCAGCAGCCGGGGGACTAGCGGGAGGTTCTACGAGCAGTACTTC.

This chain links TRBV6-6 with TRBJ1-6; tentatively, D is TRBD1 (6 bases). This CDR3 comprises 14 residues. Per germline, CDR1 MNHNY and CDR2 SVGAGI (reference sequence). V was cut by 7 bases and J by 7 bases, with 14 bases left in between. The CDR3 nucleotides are TGTGCCAGCACCCGGGAGGGGGGCAATTCACCCCTCCACTTT. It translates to CASTREGGNSPLHF.

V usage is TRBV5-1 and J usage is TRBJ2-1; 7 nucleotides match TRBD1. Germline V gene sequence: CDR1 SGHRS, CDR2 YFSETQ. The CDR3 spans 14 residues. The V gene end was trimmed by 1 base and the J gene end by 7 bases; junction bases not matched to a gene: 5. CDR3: CASSLNQGVNEQFF. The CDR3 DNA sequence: TGCGCCAGCAGCTTGAACCAGGGGGTAAATGAGCAGTTCTTC.

The CDR3 region is CAISEINTEAFF. The CDR3 coding sequence is TGTGCCATCAGTGAGATAAACACTGAAGCTTTCTTT. The chain couples TRBV10-3 to TRBJ1-1; D unclear. The V gene's germline CDR1 is ENHRY and CDR2 SYGVKD. This CDR3 region has 12 residues. The V and J ends lost 2 bases and 2 bases respectively, with 3 bases between them.

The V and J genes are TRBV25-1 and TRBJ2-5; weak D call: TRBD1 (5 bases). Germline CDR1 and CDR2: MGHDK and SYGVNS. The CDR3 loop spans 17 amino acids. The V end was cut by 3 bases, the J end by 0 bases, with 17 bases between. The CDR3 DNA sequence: TGTGCCAGCAGTGAGCTTATAGGGGCAGTACACCAAGAGACCCAGTACTTC. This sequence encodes CASSELIGAVHQETQYF.

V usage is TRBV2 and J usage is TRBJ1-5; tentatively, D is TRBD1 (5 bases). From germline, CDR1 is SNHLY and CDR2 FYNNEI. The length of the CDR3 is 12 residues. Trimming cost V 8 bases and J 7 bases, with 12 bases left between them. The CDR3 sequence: CASGGDVQPQHF. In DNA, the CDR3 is TGTGCCAGCGGCGGGGACGTCCAGCCCCAGCATTTT.

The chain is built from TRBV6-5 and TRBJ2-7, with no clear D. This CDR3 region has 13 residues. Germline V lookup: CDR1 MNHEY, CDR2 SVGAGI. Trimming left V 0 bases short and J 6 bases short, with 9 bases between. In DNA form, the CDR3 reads TGTGCCAGCAGTTACTCGATTTCCGGCGAGCAGTACTTC. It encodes CASSYSISGEQYF.

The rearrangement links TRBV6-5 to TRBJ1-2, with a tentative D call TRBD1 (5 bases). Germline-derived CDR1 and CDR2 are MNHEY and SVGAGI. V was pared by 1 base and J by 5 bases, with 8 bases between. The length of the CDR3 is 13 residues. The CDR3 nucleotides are TGTGCCAGCAGTTACTACCAGGGATATGGCTACACCTTC. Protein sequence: CASSYYQGYGYTF.

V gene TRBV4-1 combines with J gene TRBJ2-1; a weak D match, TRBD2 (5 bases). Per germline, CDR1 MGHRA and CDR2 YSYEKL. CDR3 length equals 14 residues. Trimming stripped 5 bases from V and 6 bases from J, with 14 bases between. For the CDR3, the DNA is TGCGCCAGCAGCTTGACCTCGAGCGGCAATGAGCAGTTCTTC. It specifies CASSLTSSGNEQFF.

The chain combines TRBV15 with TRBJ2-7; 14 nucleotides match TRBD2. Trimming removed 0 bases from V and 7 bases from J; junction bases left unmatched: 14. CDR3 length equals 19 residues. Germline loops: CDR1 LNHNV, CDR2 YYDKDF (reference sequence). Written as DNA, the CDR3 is TGTGCCACCAGCAGAGAGGTGGTAAGAGGACTAGCGGGAGGAGGAGAGCAGTACTTC. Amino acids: CATSREVVRGLAGGGEQYF.

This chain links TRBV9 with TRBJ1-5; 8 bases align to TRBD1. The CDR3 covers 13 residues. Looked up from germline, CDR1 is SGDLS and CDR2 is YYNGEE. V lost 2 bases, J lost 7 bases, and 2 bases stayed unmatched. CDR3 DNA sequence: TGTGCCAGCAGCGTTGGGACAGGACAGCCCCAGCATTTT. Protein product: CASSVGTGQPQHF.

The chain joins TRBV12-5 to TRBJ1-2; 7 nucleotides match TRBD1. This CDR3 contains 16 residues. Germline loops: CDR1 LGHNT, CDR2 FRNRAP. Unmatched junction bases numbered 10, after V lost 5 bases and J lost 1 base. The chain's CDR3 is CASGAAPRQGNYGYTF. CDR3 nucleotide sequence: TGTGCTAGTGGTGCAGCCCCCCGACAGGGTAACTATGGCTACACCTTC.

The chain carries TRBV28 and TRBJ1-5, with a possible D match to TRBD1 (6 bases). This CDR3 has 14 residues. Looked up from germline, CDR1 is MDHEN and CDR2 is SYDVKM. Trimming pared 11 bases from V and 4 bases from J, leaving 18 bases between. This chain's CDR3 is CAGRFGGPNQPQHF. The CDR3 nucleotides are TGTGCCGGACGATTCGGGGGGCCTAATCAGCCCCAGCATTTT. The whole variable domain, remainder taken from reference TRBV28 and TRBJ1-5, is DVKVTQSSRYLVKRTGEKVFLECVQDMDHENMFWYRQDPGLGLRLIYFSYDVKMKEKGDIPEGYSVSREKKERFSLILESASTNQTSMYLCAGRFGGPNQPQHFGDGTRLSIL.

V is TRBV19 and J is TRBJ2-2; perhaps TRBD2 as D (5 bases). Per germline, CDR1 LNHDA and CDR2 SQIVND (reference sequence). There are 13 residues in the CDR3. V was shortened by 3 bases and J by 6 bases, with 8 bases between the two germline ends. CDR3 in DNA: TGTGCCAGTAGTATTGGAGGTTCCGGGGAGCTGTTTTTT. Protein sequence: CASSIGGSGELFF.

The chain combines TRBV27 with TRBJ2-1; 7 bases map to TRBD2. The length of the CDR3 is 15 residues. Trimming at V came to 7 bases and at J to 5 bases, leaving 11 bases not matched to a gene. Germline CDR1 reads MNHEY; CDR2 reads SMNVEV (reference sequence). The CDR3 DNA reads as TGTGCCAGCACCCCGGGTGCTAGCGGAAACAATGAGCAGTTCTTC. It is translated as CASTPGASGNNEQFF.

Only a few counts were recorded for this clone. In nucleotides, the CDR3 is TGTGCCAGCAGTTACGTCGGGGGGGCAGAAGCTTTCTTT. Amino acids: CASSYVGGAEAFF. The chain is built from TRBV6-6 and TRBJ1-1, with a possible D match to TRBD1 (6 bases). From germline, CDR1 is MNHNY and CDR2 SVGAGI (reference sequence). The CDR3 is 13 amino acids. V lost 2 bases to trimming and J lost 8 bases, with 12 bases between them.